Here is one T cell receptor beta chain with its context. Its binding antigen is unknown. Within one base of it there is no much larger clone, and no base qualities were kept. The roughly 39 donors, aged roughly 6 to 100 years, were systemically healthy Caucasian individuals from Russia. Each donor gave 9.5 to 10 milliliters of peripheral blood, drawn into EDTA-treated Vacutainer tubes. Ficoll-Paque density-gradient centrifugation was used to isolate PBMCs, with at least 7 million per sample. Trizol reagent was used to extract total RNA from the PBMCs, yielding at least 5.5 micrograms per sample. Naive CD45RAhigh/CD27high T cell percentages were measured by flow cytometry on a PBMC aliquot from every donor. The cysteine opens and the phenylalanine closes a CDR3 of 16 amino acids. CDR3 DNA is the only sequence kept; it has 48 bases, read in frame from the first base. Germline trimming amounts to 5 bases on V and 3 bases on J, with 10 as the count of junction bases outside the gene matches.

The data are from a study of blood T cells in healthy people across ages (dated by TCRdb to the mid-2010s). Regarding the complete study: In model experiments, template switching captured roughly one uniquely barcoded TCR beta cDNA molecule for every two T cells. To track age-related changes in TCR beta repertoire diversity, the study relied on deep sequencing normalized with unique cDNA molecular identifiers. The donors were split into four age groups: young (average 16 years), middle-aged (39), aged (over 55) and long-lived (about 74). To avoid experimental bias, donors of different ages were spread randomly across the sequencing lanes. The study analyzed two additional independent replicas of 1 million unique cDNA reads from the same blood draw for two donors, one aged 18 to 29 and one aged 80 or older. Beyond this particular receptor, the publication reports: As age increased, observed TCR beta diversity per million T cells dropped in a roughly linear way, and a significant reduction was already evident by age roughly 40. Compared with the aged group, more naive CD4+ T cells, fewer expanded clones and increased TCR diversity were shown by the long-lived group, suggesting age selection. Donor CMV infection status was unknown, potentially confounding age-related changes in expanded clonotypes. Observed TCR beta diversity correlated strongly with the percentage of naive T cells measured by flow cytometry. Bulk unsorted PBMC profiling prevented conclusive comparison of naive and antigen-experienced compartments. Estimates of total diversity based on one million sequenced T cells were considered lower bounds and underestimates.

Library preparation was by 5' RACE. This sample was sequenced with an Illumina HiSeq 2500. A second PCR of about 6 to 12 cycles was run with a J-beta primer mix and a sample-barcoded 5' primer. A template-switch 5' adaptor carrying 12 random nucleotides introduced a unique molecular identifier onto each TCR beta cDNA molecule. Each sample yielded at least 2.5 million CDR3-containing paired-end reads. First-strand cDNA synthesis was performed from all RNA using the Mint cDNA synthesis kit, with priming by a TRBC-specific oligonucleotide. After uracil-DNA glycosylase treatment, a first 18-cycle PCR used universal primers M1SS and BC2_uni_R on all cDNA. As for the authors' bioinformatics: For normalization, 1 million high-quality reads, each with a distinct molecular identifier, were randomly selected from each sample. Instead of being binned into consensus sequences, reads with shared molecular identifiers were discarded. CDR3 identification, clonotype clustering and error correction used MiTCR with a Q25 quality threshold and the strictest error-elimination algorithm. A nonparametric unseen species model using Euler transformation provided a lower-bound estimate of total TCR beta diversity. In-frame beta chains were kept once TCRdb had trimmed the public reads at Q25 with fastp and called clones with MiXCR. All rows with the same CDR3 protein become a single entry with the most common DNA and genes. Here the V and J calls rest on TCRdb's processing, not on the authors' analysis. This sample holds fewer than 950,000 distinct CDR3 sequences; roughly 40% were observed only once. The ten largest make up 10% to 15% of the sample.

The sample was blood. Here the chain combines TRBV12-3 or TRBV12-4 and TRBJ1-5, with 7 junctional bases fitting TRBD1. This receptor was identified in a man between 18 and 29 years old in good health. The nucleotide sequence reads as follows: TGTGCCAGCAGTGGGCGGGACAGTTTATCCAATCAGCCCCAGCATTTT. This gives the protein CASSGRDSLSNQPQHF.